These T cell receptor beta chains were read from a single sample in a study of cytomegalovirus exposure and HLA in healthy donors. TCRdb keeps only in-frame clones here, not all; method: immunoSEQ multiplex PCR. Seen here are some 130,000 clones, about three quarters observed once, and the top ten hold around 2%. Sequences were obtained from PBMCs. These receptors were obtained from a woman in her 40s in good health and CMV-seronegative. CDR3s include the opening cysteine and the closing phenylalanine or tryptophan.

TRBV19	CASSYNPGVSNQPQHF
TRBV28	CASSSSGTADRETQYF
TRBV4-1	CASSPQGRTEAFF
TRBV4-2	CASSPRPASGGLGEQFF
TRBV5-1	CASSLLAAGIEETQYF
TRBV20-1	CSAETVEAFF
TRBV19	CASSPSSGRGTYNEQFF
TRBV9	CASNEAGGSYEQYF
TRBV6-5	CASSPQGGENSQYF
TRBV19	CASKFRGSNSPLHF
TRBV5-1	CASSPLEATYEQYF
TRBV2	CASSAPGTFENIQYF
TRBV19	CASGLAGPPEQFF
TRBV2	CASSEVGLAGDTDTQYF
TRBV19	CASSNRGSSYEQYF
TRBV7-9	CASRELAINEQFF
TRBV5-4	CASRVGGQGATDTQYF
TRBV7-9	CASSLAGEHDEKLFF
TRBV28	CASSSVAGGTAVAKNIQYF
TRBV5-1	CASRGGLADSYEQYF
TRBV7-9	CASSLRGGPGSFLDQYF
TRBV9	CASSAEGGGELFF
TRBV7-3	CASRSSGAPNYGYTF
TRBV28	CASSSGQGDQPQHF
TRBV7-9	CAKQETQETQYF
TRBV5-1	CASSLIERGSNEQFF
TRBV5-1	CASSFHSGTNEQFF
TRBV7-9	CASIHARGTQYF
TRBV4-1	CASGTGGATNEKLFF
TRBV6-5	CASSSGGNKNIQYF
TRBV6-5	CASSNSGSDTGELFF
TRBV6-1	CASRDRGREQYF
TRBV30	CAWEAGTGNPPLHF
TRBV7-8	CASSSTSFTDTQYF
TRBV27	CASSLVLAGFTGELFF
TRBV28	CASSLSRAGATGELFF
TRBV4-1	CASSQDTAGLVGARTDTQYF
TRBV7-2	CASSPTGGGYTF
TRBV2	CASRRSGQASTDTQYF
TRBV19	CASSKIAAGPIQYF
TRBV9	CASSPSNTEAFF
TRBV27	CASSPIKGAFEAFF
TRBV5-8	CASSLVGRTVGRYTF
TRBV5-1	CASSRTGVNTIYF
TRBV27	CASSLSGSGASGRAMEETQYF
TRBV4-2	CASSQDLQGQSAGYGYTF
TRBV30	CAWSSLLTSGGVAKNIQYF
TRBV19	CASRGRGGYNEQFF